Below are 32 T cell receptor beta chains sequenced from a single sample in a study of long-term antiretroviral therapy in people with HIV. An immunoSEQ assay, version v3.0, was performed at survey level. Sequencing was performed with immunoSEQ multiplex PCR; in TCRdb, only in-frame clones are kept and a portion is missing. Of about 20,000 clones in the sample, over 75% were seen once. The input for sequencing was unsorted PBMCs, taken about 4.1 years before starting antiretroviral therapy. All receptors come from a woman in her 30s with HIV.

The gene calls are TRBV9 and TRBJ1-4, with D possibly matching TRBD1 (5 bases). V gave up 0 bases and J gave up 8 bases, with 14 bases separating them. The CDR3 covers 15 residues. Germline values: CDR1 SGDLS, CDR2 YYNGEE. The CDR3 DNA reads TGTGCCAGCAGCGTAGAGGGCAGGGTCACGGAAAAACTGTTTTTT. It translates to CASSVEGRVTEKLFF. Full variable domain (missing parts from reference TRBV9 and TRBJ1-4): DSGVTQTPKHLITATGQRVTLRCSPRSGDLSVYWYQQSLDQGLQFLIQYYNGEERAKGNILERFSAQQFPDLHSELNLSSLELGDSALYFCASSVEGRVTEKLFFGSGTQLSVL.

The genes are TRBV29-1 and TRBJ1-1; 10 nucleotides agree with TRBD1. This CDR3 is 15 amino acids long. After removal of 4 bases from V and 2 bases from J, the junction contained 7 bases not matched to a gene. CDR1 and CDR2 from the germline V gene are SQVTM and ANQGSEA. The CDR3 spells CSVGARQGANTEAFF. The CDR3 nucleotides read TGCAGCGTTGGGGCTCGACAGGGGGCTAACACTGAAGCTTTCTTT.

The chain joins TRBV18 to TRBJ2-2; no reliable D call. The CDR3 contains 15 residues. Germline V gene lookup returns CDR1 KGHSH and CDR2 LQKENI. Deletions cut 3 bases from V and 5 bases from J, with 13 bases between. CDR3 DNA: TGTGCCAGCTCACCGTCCGACGATGGGACCGGGGAGCTGTTTTTT. Translation gives CASSPSDDGTGELFF.

This chain's CDR3 is CASSPGTDRFNYGYTF. The CDR3 nucleotides are TGCGCCAGCAGCCCTGGGACGGACAGGTTTAACTATGGCTACACCTTC. This rearrangement joins TRBV5-1 to TRBJ1-2; 7 nucleotides align to TRBD1. The V gene end was trimmed by 4 bases and the J gene end by 1 base; junction bases not matched to a gene: 10. The CDR3 is 16 amino acids. Germline V CDR1 and CDR2: SGHRS, YFSETQ.

This chain uses TRBV7-6 with TRBJ2-7; D possibly corresponds to TRBD1 (6 bases). Germline CDR1 is SGHVS and CDR2 is FNYEAQ. The V end was cut by 5 bases, the J end by 1 base, with 15 bases between. CDR3 length: 15 amino acids. Here the CDR3 reads CASSTASDSSYEQYF. CDR3 in DNA: TGTGCCAGCAGCACAGCGTCGGACAGTTCCTACGAGCAGTACTTC.

V usage is TRBV4-3 and J usage is TRBJ1-2, with D tentatively TRBD1 (5 bases). Trimming pared 0 bases from V and 6 bases from J, leaving 14 bases between. Looked up from germline, CDR1 is LGHNA and CDR2 is YSLEER. This CDR3 is built from 15 residues. CDR3 loop: CASSQEESGKNGYTF. Here the CDR3 DNA reads TGCGCCAGCAGCCAAGAAGAGTCAGGGAAGAATGGCTACACCTTC.

The chain links TRBV29-1 to TRBJ2-1; 9 bases align to TRBD1. The CDR3 has 15 residues. The V segment lost 3 bases and the J segment 10 bases; nucleotides outside the gene matches: 13. Per the germline V gene, CDR1 is SQVTM and CDR2 is ANQGSEA. DNA for the CDR3: TGCAGCGTTGACAAGGGACAGGGCCTTCTGGGGGAGCAGTTCTTC. The encoded protein is CSVDKGQGLLGEQFF.

DNA of the CDR3: TGTGCCAGCAGTTACTCGGCGGCTCCCCAGGGGTACGAGCAGTACTTC. Translated: CASSYSAAPQGYEQYF. This rearrangement joins TRBV6-5 to TRBJ2-7; possibly TRBD1 for D (6 bases). Trimming pared 0 bases from V and 4 bases from J, leaving 16 bases between. The CDR3 is 16 amino acids. CDR1 is MNHEY, CDR2 SVGAGI, per germline.

The chain is built from TRBV5-4 and TRBJ1-1; 11 nucleotides align to TRBD1. The germline CDR1 and CDR2 sequences are SGHNT and YYREEE (reference sequence). The CDR3 has 15 residues. V was clipped by 0 bases and J by 7 bases; unmatched bases: 5. The CDR3 region is CASSLVGTGGIEAFF. The DNA for the CDR3 is TGTGCCAGCAGCTTGGTCGGGACAGGGGGTATTGAAGCTTTCTTT.

This chain connects TRBV10-3 to TRBJ1-2, with 10 bases fitting TRBD1. This CDR3 has 14 amino acids. V shed 7 bases, J shed 6 bases, and the junction held 8 bases outside the gene matches. Per the germline V gene, CDR1 is ENHRY and CDR2 is SYGVKD. The CDR3 reads CAINLAGQGHGYTF. CDR3 sequence (DNA): TGTGCCATCAACCTCGCGGGACAGGGGCATGGCTACACCTTC.

The rearrangement links TRBV5-6 to TRBJ1-6; a possible D gene is TRBD1 (5 bases). Deletions cut 2 bases from V and 3 bases from J, with 9 bases between. The CDR3 extends over 15 amino acids. CDR1 SGHDT and CDR2 YYEEEE come from the germline V gene. The CDR3: CASSLRTYYNSPLHF. For the CDR3, the DNA is TGTGCCAGCAGCTTAAGGACATACTATAATTCACCCCTCCACTTT.

The chain has TRBV5-4 and TRBJ2-7; TRBD2 matches at 15 bases. Trimming removed 5 bases from V and 1 base from J; junction bases left unmatched: 7. The CDR3 length is 17 residues. CDR1 is SGHNT, CDR2 YYREEE, per germline (reference sequence). This CDR3 is CASRSGLAGGGSYEQYF. CDR3 bases: TGTGCCAGCAGATCGGGACTAGCGGGGGGTGGGTCCTACGAGCAGTACTTC.

The chain combines TRBV19 with TRBJ1-1, with D tentatively TRBD1 (6 bases). CDR3 length: 15 residues. Trimming removed 7 bases from V and 4 bases from J, with 19 bases in between. The germline gives CDR1 LNHDA, CDR2 SQIVND (reference sequence). Written as DNA, the CDR3 is TGTGCCAGTATCAGCGGGGGCGCGGGGCTCACTGAAGCTTTCTTT. It encodes CASISGGAGLTEAFF.

This chain joins TRBV7-9 and TRBJ2-5; D tentatively fits TRBD1 or TRBD2 (5 bases each). The CDR3 contains 14 residues. V was pared by 6 bases and J by 2 bases, with 13 bases between. The germline gives CDR1 SEHNR, CDR2 FQNEAQ (reference sequence). CDR3 sequence reads: CASRPRGPQETQYF. CDR3 DNA sequence: TGTGCCAGCAGGCCTCGGGGACCACAAGAGACCCAGTACTTC. The full variable domain, with the rest looked up from reference TRBV7-9 and TRBJ2-5, is DTGVSQNPRHKITKRGQNVTFRCDPISEHNRLYWYRQTLGQGPEFLTYFQNEAQLEKSRLLSDRFSAERPKGSFSTLEIQRTEQGDSAMYLCASRPRGPQETQYFGPGTRLLVL.

The V gene is TRBV2, the J gene TRBJ2-1; 7 nucleotides align to TRBD1. V dropped 7 bases and J dropped 4; count of bases not matched to a gene: 4. CDR1 and CDR2 (germline): SNHLY, FYNNEI. This CDR3 spans 13 amino acids. The CDR3 region is CASTKGQYNEQFF. In DNA, the CDR3 is TGTGCCAGCACAAAGGGACAGTACAATGAGCAGTTCTTC.

The chain joins TRBV19 to TRBJ1-2, with a tentative D call TRBD1 (6 bases). CDR3 size: 14 residues. Germline V gene data show CDR1 as LNHDA and CDR2 as SQIVND (reference sequence). Trimming took off 4 bases at V and 4 bases at J, with 13 bases between the two ends. CDR3 sequence reads: CASSTPGASYGYTF. The CDR3 bases are TGTGCCAGTAGTACCCCGGGGGCGAGCTATGGCTACACCTTC.

This rearrangement joins TRBV29-1 to TRBJ2-3; 9 nucleotides line up with TRBD2. This CDR3 spans 13 amino acids. The germline V gene encodes CDR1 SQVTM and CDR2 ANQGSEA. J lost 3 bases, V lost 8 bases, and 6 bases had no gene match. CDR3 DNA sequence: TGCAGCACAACGGGACTAGCAACAGATACGCAGTATTTT. Its protein product is CSTTGLATDTQYF.

The chain has TRBV7-9 and TRBJ2-6; D gene unclear. Trimming took 3 bases from V and 5 from J, leaving 11 bases between them. This CDR3 contains 15 residues. Germline-derived CDR1 and CDR2 are SEHNR and FQNEAQ (reference sequence). The CDR3 spells CASSFDGTRANVLTF. In nucleotides, the CDR3 is TGTGCCAGCAGCTTTGACGGAACAAGGGCCAACGTCCTGACTTTC.

This chain connects TRBV27 to TRBJ1-6, with a weak D call TRBD1 (6 bases). Germline-derived CDR1 and CDR2 are MNHEY and SMNVEV (reference sequence). The CDR3 spans 14 residues. V lost 3 bases and J 8 bases, leaving 11 bases between the germline ends. The CDR3 spells CASSFWTEHSPLHF. The DNA of the CDR3 is TGTGCCAGCAGTTTTTGGACAGAGCATTCACCCCTCCACTTT.

This clone has just a few counts. This chain uses TRBV5-1 with TRBJ2-5; 11 bases map to TRBD2. Unmatched junction bases numbered 10, after V lost 8 bases and J lost 4 bases. Germline V gene data show CDR1 as SGHRS and CDR2 as YFSETQ. The CDR3 has 15 residues. The CDR3 coding sequence is TGCGCCAGTACGACTAGCGGGGACTCGGCAGAGACCCAGTACTTC. Its protein product is CASTTSGDSAETQYF.

For the CDR3, the DNA is TGTGCCAGTCAGACGGCGGCCGTAGGGGAAAAACTGTTTTTT. This sequence encodes CASQTAAVGEKLFF. The chain joins TRBV19 to TRBJ1-4; D is unresolved. Trimming left V 8 bases short and J 8 bases short, with 18 bases between. Germline assignment: CDR1 LNHDA and CDR2 SQIVND (reference sequence). The CDR3 runs 14 residues.

This clone appeared once. The chain links TRBV7-2 to TRBJ2-7, with D perhaps matching TRBD2 (7 bases). Trimming removed 5 bases from V and 0 bases from J, with 14 bases in between. The CDR3 loop spans 15 amino acids. CDR1 SGHTA and CDR2 FQGNSA come from the germline V gene. The CDR3, as DNA: TGTGCCAGCAGCCTGGGGGGGGCTAGCTCCTACGAGCAGTACTTC. Protein product: CASSLGGASSYEQYF.

J is TRBJ1-5 and V is TRBV6-6; D gene unclear. The CDR3 extends over 13 amino acids. Trimming removed 8 bases at V and 3 bases at J, with 11 bases between. The germline CDR1 and CDR2 sequences are MNHNY and SVGAGI (reference sequence). The CDR3 here is CASLAKNNQPQHF. CDR3 DNA: TGTGCCAGCTTGGCCAAAAACAATCAGCCCCAGCATTTT.

Written as DNA, the CDR3 is TGTGCCTGGAGTGCCGGGACTAGCGGGGGGGCCGTCAACTCGCAGTTCTTC. Translating it yields CAWSAGTSGGAVNSQFF. The rearrangement joins TRBV30 to TRBJ2-1; 16 bases are shared with TRBD2. Germline values: CDR1 GTSNPN, CDR2 SVGIG (reference sequence). This CDR3 spans 17 amino acids. Germline trimming cut 1 base from V and 12 bases from J; bases unmatched to any gene: 12.

The V and J genes are TRBV4-1 and TRBJ1-1; D is uncertain. The CDR3 runs 14 residues. The germline gives CDR1 MGHRA, CDR2 YSYEKL. Trimming cost V 1 base and J 6 bases, with 12 bases left between them. CDR3 protein: CASSQGSTGSEAFF. Here the CDR3 DNA reads TGCGCCAGCAGCCAAGGCTCGACGGGATCTGAAGCTTTCTTT.

Here the CDR3 DNA reads TGTGCCATCGGACAGATGAACACTGAAGCTTTCTTT. This sequence encodes CAIGQMNTEAFF. The rearrangement uses TRBV10-3 and TRBJ1-1; TRBD1 is a possible D gene (6 bases). Between the trimmed V and J ends, which lost 8 bases and 0 bases, there was a span of 7 bases. The CDR3 runs 12 residues. Germline loops: CDR1 ENHRY, CDR2 SYGVKD.

The chain joins TRBV21-1 to TRBJ2-5; the D call in the table, TRBD1, was not verified against the DNA. TRBV21-1 is labeled a pseudogene. The CDR3 runs to 17 residues. The CDR3 region has the DNA TGTGCCAGCAGCCCGGGACAGGGGAAGGGGTCCCAAGAGACCCAGTACTTC. This codes for CASSPGQGKGSQETQYF.

The rearrangement uses TRBV6-5 and TRBJ1-1; D perhaps matches TRBD1 (6 bases). CDR1 MNHEY and CDR2 SVGAGI come from the germline V gene. This CDR3 contains 12 residues. V was trimmed by 6 bases and J by 5 bases, leaving 10 bases between them. CDR3 sequence reads: CASSRGETEAFF. The CDR3 DNA reads TGTGCCAGCAGCAGGGGAGAAACTGAAGCTTTCTTT.

The CDR3 sequence: CASSILIGEKLFF. The CDR3, as DNA: TGTGCCAGCAGCATACTAATAGGGGAAAAACTGTTTTTT. The chain combines TRBV5-5 with TRBJ1-4; D gene unclear. This CDR3 contains 13 residues. Per germline, CDR1 SGHKS and CDR2 YYEKEE (reference sequence). The ends were cut back, 4 bases at V and 8 bases at J, with 12 bases in the middle.

The V gene is TRBV27, the J gene TRBJ2-3; 7 nucleotides align to TRBD2. The CDR3 has 13 residues. J lost 6 bases, V lost 6 bases, and 6 bases had no gene match. Germline CDR1 reads MNHEY; CDR2 reads SMNVEV (reference sequence). The CDR3 sequence is CASRKGEGDTQYF. Written as DNA, the CDR3 is TGTGCCAGCAGGAAAGGGGAGGGCGATACGCAGTATTTT.

In DNA, the CDR3 is TGCGCCAGCAGCCTAGTCCCCCCGGGGAACTATGGCTACACCTTC. This codes for CASSLVPPGNYGYTF. The chain employs TRBV4-3 and TRBJ1-2, with D unclear. Germline CDR1 and CDR2: LGHNA and YSLEER. Trimming took 4 bases from V and 2 from J, leaving 14 bases between them. The CDR3 consists of 15 residues.

This chain joins TRBV5-1 and TRBJ2-3; 10 nucleotides agree with TRBD2. The CDR3 length is 15 residues. Germline V gene lookup returns CDR1 SGHRS and CDR2 YFSETQ. The V and J ends lost 6 bases and 1 base, in that order; junction bases with no gene match: 5. CDR3 nucleotide sequence: TGCGCCAGCACTGAGCGGGGGGGCGGCACAGATACGCAGTATTTT. This sequence encodes CASTERGGGTDTQYF.